Below, one T cell receptor beta chain is given with its context. Its target is not known. Germline and genes here are mouse. The read falls 1 residue short of the CDR3 end, and the missing part is taken from the germline J gene. Noted time point: mouse harvest day 7 after allogeneic transplant. Each mouse received 10^7 T-cell-depleted marrow cells plus 10^6 splenic CD5+ T cells by tail vein. B6 (H2b) cells into BALB/c (H2d) mice; tissues taken at day 7 or 14. V was pared by 3 bases and J by 7 bases, with 7 bases between. This CDR3 contains 11 residues. Germline V gene sequence: CDR1 SQVVS, CDR2 ANEGSEA. This specimen comes from a study of tissue T cells after allogeneic stem cell transplantation. The study's findings and limits: Motif-based clustering found tissue-specific repertoire signatures shared across patients, though few clones were shared. Tissue-detected TCR repertoire was only partly captured by blood and spleen T cells. Sampling depth was limited, and the cohort was small and clinically varied.

TCRdb's copy holds only in-frame clones and misses some; the assay was immunoSEQ multiplex PCR. The top ten hold 10% of the sample, which has around 5,900 clones, roughly 52% seen once. This sequence joins TRBV30 and TRBJ1-5, with D perhaps matching TRBD1 (6 bases). Source material: gut tissue. The TCR originated in a female BALB/c mouse given C57BL/6 T cells with graft-versus-host disease after an allogeneic hematopoietic cell transplant. The CDR3 DNA, read in part, is TGTAGTTCTAGGGACAGTCAGGCTCCGCTT. This gives the protein CSSRDSQAPL. The CDR3 in full is CSSRDSQAPLF.